The T cell receptor (beta chain) under discussion was sequenced for a study of shared clonotypes between healthy human individuals. General observations from the study: Clonotype sharing among donors was thought likely to change with sequencing depth.

The CD4+ fraction was divided into a CD45RA+ naive subset and a CD45RA-negative memory subset. Note on this clone: As yet, its antigen is unknown. The sample has other DNA sequences that encode this CDR3 too.

Profiled with immunoSEQ multiplex PCR; TCRdb holds only in-frame clones, not every one. The profile shows roughly 2.2 million clones, just over 90% of them singletons. V lost 3 bases, J lost 0 bases, and 7 bases lay in between. The CDR3 is 13 amino acids. From germline, CDR1 is SGHRS and CDR2 YFSETQ. This chain joins TRBV5-1 and TRBJ2-7; D is ambiguous. The receptor's source is a man aged 18 to 35 in good health. Some clones in this sample may be carry-over from other donors' samples. Sequences were obtained from naive CD4+ T cells from PBMCs. Subset reported: CD45RA+ positively selected. In DNA form, the CDR3 reads TGCGCCAGCAGCTCGGCTAGCTCCTACGAGCAGTACTTC. Translated, it gives CASSSASSYEQYF.